This T cell receptor (beta chain) was retrieved from a study of graft-versus-host responses after intestinal transplantation. The method was immunoSEQ multiplex PCR; TCRdb's version includes in-frame clones alone and lacks a portion of them. The sample consists of 30,000 to 45,000 clones, about 93% of them appearing once. V gave up 1 base and J gave up 8 bases; unmatched junction bases: 5. Germline-derived CDR1 and CDR2 are LGHNT and FRNRAP. The CDR3 is made up of 14 amino acids. To note about this clone: Its antigen is not known.

This TCR was recovered from a human donor who was the organ donor for an intestinal transplant. The sequencing here drew on unstimulated CD8+ T cells sorted from spleen or lymph node cells, taken before transplant. This chain links TRBV12-5 with TRBJ2-4; 7 positions match TRBD1. CDR3 in amino acids: CASGLGQGVDIQYF. Here the CDR3 DNA reads TGTGCTAGTGGTTTGGGCCAGGGGGTGGACATTCAGTACTTC.